This T cell receptor beta chain was identified during a study of T cells after posttransplantation cyclophosphamide (dated by TCRdb to the mid-2010s). General notes on the study: Using TRB sequencing, the study followed how the T cell repertoire reconstituted after myeloablative bone marrow transplantation in which posttransplantation cyclophosphamide served as GVHD prophylaxis. Samples from around 37 PTCy-treated patients, along with samples from around 16 of their related bone marrow donors, underwent antigen receptor sequencing. TRB sequencing was performed on blood from all 35 or so PTCy patients with 1-year posttransplant specimens. In 3 patients, up to about 3 additional blood samples taken between 2 and 5.2 years after transplant also underwent TRB sequencing, as did pretransplant blood from a handful of patients. Because TRA and TRB clonality correlated tightly in about 10 samples, later TCR analyses were limited to TRB. Public TRB sequences were compared against a database of over 3,500 sequences linked to responses to pathogens, tumor antigens, self-antigens and alloantigens. Findings and caveats that apply to the study as a whole: The TRB repertoires of T cells infiltrating skin or GI tract showed only limited overlap with the TRB repertoires of T cells in blood. At 1-2 months, donor-recipient similarity was low but rose over the first year, and the later blood repertoires were often dominated by donor CD8+ memory clones. Across 45 to 50 patients, TRB clonality was highly associated with recipient CMV seropositivity and CMV reactivation, and PTCy diversity was similar to diversity in CNI/methotrexate controls.

On the day of marrow donation, related bone marrow donors gave peripheral blood samples. Peripheral blood and bone marrow mononuclear cells were isolated by Ficoll-Hypaque density centrifugation and cryopreserved. TRB sequencing was run on genomic DNA with either the immunoSEQ assay at survey resolution or the hsTCRB kit. From the authors' description of their analysis: Initial read processing used immunoSEQ software, and repertoire analyses used the LymphoSeq R package. Clonality was computed as 1 minus normalized Shannon entropy; Gini coefficient was also calculated for each TRB dataset. Phenotypes of unsorted samples were inferred by mapping TRB sequences from sorted subsets of the recipient or donor onto the same recipient's unsorted samples. In TCRdb, the immuneACCESS table is reduced to in-frame sequences with V and J assigned. These tables do not hold every clone; where another copy was compared, an unresolved V gene accounts for under half, and the others remain unexplained. V and J calls and clone size come straight from that table; D and trimming were deduced from the DNA. This sample holds tens of thousands of clones; around 94% were observed only once. 3% to 3.5% of the sample goes to the ten largest clones.

Relative to germline, V is missing 3 bases and J is missing 6 bases, with 4 bases of the junction outside any gene match. Sequences LNHDA (CDR1) and SQIVND (CDR2) are obtained from the germline V gene (reference sequence). The CDR3 runs 14 residues from the cysteine to the phenylalanine. CDR3 DNA is the only sequence kept; it has 42 bases, read in frame from the first base. Comments on this clone: No cognate antigen has been identified for it. The record has no base qualities; no much larger clone is one base away.

The chain is made from TRBV19 and TRBJ2-1, with 8 junctional bases fitting TRBD2. The receptor's source is a woman aged 45 to 65 in good health and a related stem cell transplant donor. The sample was PBMCs. The sequenced DNA: TGTGCCAGTAGTATGGGGACTAGGAGCAATGAGCAGTTCTTC. It encodes CASSMGTRSNEQFF.